These T cell receptor beta chains were read from a single sample in a study of human T cells and chemical hapten exposure. TCRdb reanalysed the RACE reads using MiXCR and keeps one entry per CDR3 protein. The sample has some 190,000 distinct CDR3 sequences, about a fifth seen once. Sequenced here: whole blood, sampled in connection with sensitization to the hapten diphenylcyclopropenone (DPC). Every receptor here comes from a woman between 50 and 59 years old with alopecia areata. Some clones in this sample may be carry-over from other donors' samples. The CDR3 runs from the conserved cysteine through the conserved F or W. The order of the fields is V gene, D gene, J gene, clone size, CDR3 DNA, CDR3 protein. The D gene is left open where the match is weak. The size field is filled for only some rows; it gives once, few, many or a size class.

TRBV7-3	.	TRBJ1-1	few	TGTGCCAGCAGCTTAAACACTAACACTGAAGCTTTCTTT	CASSLNTNTEAFF
TRBV19	.	TRBJ1-1	many	TGTGCCAGTAGAGAGCAGCCCCCGACAGGAGTGGCTTTCTTT	CASREQPPTGVAFF
TRBV20-1	.	TRBJ2-7	.	TGCAGTGCTAGAGAAGGCCTAGCTTCCTACGAGCAGTACTTC	CSAREGLASYEQYF
TRBV2	TRBD1	TRBJ1-5	.	TGTGCCAGCAGAGCCGGGACAGGGGAAAATCAGCCCCAGCATTTT	CASRAGTGENQPQHF
TRBV29-1	TRBD2	TRBJ2-1	.	TGCAGCGTTGTGGGACTAGCGGGAGTCGGGTCCTACAATGAGCAGTTCTTC	CSVVGLAGVGSYNEQFF
TRBV6-5	.	TRBJ1-1	.	TGTGCCAGCAGTTCTGGGACTGAAGCTTTCTTT	CASSSGTEAFF
TRBV6-5	.	TRBJ2-6	.	TGTGCCAGCTTGTCCCCTGGGGCCAACGTCCTGACTTTC	CASLSPGANVLTF
TRBV15	.	TRBJ2-7	.	TGTGCCACCAGCATCCTGGACTCGTACGAGCAGTACTTC	CATSILDSYEQYF
TRBV20-1	.	TRBJ2-1	few	TGCAGTACTCGAGGGGCGTTGGGGGCGTACAATGAGCAGTTCTTC	CSTRGALGAYNEQFF
TRBV7-3	TRBD2	TRBJ2-1	once	TGTGCCAGCAGCTTAGGCGGGAGTACGCATGAGCAGTTCTTC	CASSLGGSTHEQFF
TRBV5-1	TRBD2	TRBJ2-1	few	TGCGCCAGCAGCTTGGAGGCTAGCGGGACTAATGAGCAGTTCTTC	CASSLEASGTNEQFF